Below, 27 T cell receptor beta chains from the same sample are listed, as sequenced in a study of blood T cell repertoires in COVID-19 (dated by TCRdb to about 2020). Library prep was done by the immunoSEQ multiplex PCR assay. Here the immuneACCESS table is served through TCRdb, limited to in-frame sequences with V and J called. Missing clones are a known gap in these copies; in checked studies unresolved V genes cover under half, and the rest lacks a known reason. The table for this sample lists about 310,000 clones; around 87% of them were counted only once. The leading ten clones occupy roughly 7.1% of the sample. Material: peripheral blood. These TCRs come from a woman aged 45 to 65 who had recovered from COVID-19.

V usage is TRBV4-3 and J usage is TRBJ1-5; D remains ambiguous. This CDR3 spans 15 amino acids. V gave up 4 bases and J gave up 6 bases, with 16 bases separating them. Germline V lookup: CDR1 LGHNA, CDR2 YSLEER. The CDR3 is CASSLTRGIGQPQHF. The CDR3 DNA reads TGCGCCAGCAGCCTCACCCGAGGGATCGGTCAGCCCCAGCATTTT.

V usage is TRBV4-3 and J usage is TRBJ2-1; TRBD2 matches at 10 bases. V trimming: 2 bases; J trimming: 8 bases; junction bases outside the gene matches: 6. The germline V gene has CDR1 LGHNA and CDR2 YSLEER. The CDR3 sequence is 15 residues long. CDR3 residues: CASSQLAGESYEQFF. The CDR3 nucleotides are TGCGCCAGCAGCCAACTAGCGGGGGAAAGCTATGAGCAGTTCTTC.

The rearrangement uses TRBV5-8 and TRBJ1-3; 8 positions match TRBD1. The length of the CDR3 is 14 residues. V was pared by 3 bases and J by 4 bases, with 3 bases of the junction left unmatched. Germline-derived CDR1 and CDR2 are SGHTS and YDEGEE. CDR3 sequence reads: CASSWTGSGNTIYF. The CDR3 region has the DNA TGTGCCAGCAGCTGGACAGGGAGCGGAAACACCATATATTTT.

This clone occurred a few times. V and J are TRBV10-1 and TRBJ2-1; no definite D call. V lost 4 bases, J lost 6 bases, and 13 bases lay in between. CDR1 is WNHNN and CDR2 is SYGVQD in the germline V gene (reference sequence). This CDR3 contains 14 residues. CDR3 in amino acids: CASSGPGVINEQFF. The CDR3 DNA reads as TGCGCCAGCAGTGGTCCCGGAGTGATCAATGAGCAGTTCTTC.

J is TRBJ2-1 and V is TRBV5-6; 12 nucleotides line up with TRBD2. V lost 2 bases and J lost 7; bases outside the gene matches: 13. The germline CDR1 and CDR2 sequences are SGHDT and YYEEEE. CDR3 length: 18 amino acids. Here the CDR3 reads CASSLPQLAGGLGNEQFF. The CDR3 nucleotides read TGTGCCAGCAGCTTACCCCAGCTAGCGGGAGGGCTGGGAAATGAGCAGTTCTTC. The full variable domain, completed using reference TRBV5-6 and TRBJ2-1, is DAGVTQSPTHLIKTRGQQVTLRCSPKSGHDTVSWYQQALGQGPQFIFQYYEEEERQRGNFPDRFSGHQFPNYSSELNVNALLLGDSALYLCASSLPQLAGGLGNEQFFGPGTRLTVL.

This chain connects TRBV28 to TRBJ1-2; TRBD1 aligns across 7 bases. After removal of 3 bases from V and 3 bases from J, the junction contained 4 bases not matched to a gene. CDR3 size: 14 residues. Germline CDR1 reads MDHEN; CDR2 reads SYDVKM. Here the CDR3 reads CASSFIQGYYGYTF. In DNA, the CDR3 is TGTGCCAGCAGTTTTATACAGGGGTACTATGGCTACACCTTC.

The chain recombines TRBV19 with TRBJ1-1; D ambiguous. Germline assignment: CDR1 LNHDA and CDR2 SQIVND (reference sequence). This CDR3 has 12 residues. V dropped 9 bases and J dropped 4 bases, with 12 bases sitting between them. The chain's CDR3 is CASGVFGTEAFF. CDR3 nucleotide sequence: TGTGCCAGCGGGGTGTTCGGCACTGAAGCTTTCTTT. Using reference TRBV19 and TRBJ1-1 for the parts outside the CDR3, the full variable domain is DGGITQSPKYLFRKEGQNVTLSCEQNLNHDAMYWYRQDPGQGLRLIYYSQIVNDFQKGDIAEGYSVSREKKESFPLTVTSAQKNPTAFYLCASGVFGTEAFFGQGTRLTVV.

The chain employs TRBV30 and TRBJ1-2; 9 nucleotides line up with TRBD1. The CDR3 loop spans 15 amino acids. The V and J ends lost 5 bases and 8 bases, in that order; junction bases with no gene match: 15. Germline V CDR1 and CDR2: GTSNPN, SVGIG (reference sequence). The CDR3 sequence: CAWEATGTGIIGYTF. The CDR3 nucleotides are TGTGCCTGGGAAGCAACCGGGACAGGGATAATCGGCTACACCTTC.

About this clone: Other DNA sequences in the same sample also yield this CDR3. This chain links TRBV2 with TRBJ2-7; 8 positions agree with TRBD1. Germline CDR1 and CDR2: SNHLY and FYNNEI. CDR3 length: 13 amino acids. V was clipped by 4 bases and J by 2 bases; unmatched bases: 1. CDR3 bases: TGTGCCAGCAGTGGACAGGGGACCTACGAGCAGTACTTC. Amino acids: CASSGQGTYEQYF.

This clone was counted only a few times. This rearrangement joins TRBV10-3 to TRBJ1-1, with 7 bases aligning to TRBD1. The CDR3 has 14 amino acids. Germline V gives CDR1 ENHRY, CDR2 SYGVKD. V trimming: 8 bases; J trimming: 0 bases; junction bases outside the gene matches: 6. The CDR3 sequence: CAIARQGMNTEAFF. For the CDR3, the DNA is TGTGCCATCGCCCGACAGGGAATGAACACTGAAGCTTTCTTT.

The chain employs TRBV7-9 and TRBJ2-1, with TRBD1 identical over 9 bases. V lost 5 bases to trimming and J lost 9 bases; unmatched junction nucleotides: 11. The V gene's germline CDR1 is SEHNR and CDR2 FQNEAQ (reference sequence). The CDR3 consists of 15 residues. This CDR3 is CASSPMTGGLGEQFF. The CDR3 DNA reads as TGTGCCAGCAGCCCGATGACAGGGGGTCTGGGTGAGCAGTTCTTC.

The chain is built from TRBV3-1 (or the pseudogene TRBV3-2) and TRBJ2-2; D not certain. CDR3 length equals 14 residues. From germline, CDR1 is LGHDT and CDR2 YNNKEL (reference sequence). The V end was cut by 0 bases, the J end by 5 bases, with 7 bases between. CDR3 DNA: TGTGCCAGCAGCCAAGATGTCCGTACCGGGGAGCTGTTTTTT. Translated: CASSQDVRTGELFF.

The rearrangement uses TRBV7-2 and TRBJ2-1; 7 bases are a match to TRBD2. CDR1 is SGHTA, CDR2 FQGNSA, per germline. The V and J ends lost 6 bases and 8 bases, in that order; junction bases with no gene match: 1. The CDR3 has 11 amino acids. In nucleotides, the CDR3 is TGTGCCAGCAGGCGGGAGTATGAGCAGTTCTTC. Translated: CASRREYEQFF.

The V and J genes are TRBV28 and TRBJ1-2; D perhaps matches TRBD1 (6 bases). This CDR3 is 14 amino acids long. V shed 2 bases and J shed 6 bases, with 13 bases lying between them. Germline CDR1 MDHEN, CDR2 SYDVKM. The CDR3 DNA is TGTGCCAGCAGTTTACGGGGGGCGCGGGATGGCTACACCTTC. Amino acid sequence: CASSLRGARDGYTF.

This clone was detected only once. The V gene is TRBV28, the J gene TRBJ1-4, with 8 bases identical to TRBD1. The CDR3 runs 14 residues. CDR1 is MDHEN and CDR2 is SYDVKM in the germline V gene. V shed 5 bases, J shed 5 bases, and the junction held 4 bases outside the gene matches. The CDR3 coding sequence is TGTGCCAGCAGTCCGCGGACAGGGAATGAAAAACTGTTTTTT. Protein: CASSPRTGNEKLFF.

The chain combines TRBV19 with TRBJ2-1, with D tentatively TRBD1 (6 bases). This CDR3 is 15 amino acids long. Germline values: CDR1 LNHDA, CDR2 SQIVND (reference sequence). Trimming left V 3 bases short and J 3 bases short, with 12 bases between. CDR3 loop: CASSIGAGVYNEQFF. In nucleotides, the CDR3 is TGTGCCAGTAGTATCGGGGCAGGGGTCTACAATGAGCAGTTCTTC.

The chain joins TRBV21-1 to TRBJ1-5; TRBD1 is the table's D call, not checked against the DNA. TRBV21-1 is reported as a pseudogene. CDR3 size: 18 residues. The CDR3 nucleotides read TGTGCCAGCGGGGGGGGACAGGGCGTCGCTAATAGCAATCAGCCCCAGCATTTT. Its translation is CASGGGQGVANSNQPQHF.

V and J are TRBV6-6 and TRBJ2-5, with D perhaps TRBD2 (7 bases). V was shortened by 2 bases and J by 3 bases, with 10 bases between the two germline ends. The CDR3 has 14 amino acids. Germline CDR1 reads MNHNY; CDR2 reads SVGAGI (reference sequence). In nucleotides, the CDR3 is TGTGCCAGCAGTTACGGCGGGGGCAAAGAGACCCAGTACTTC. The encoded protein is CASSYGGGKETQYF.

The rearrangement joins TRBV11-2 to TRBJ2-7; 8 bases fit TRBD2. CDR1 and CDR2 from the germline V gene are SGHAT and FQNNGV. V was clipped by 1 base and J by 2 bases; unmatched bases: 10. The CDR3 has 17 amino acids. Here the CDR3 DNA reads TGTGCCAGCAGCTTAGGGGGGGCTAGCGGGTTTCCCTACGAGCAGTACTTC. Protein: CASSLGGASGFPYEQYF.

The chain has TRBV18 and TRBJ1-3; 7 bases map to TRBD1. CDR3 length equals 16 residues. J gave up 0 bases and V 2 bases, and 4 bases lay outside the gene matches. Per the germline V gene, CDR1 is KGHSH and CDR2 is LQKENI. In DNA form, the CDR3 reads TGTGCCAGCTCACCATCCGGGGACAGCTCTGGAAACACCATATATTTT. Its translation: CASSPSGDSSGNTIYF.

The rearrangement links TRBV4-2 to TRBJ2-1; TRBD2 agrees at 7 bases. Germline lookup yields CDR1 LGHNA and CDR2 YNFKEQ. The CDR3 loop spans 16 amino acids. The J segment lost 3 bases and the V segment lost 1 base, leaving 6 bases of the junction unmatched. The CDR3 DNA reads TGTGCCAGCAGCCAAGCTACTAGCGCGTACTACAATGAGCAGTTCTTC. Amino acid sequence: CASSQATSAYYNEQFF.

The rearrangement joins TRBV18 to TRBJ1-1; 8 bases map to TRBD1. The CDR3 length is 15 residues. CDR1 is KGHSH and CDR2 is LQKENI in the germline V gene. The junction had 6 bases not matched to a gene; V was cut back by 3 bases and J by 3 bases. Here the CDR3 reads CASSPIGQGHTEAFF. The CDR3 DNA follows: TGTGCCAGCTCACCGATCGGACAGGGACACACTGAAGCTTTCTTT.

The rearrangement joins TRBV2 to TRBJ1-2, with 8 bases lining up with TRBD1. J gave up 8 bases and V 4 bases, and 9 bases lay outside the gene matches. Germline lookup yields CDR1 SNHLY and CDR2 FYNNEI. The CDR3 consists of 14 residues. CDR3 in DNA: TGTGCCAGCAGTGCCAGGGGGCTCAGTGGGGGCTACACCTTC. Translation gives CASSARGLSGGYTF.

The CDR3 DNA reads TGTGCCAGCAGCGTAGACGTGGGAGGACCCTACAATGAGCAGTTCTTC. This gives the protein CASSVDVGGPYNEQFF. The J gene is TRBJ2-1, the V gene TRBV9, with D possibly matching TRBD2 (6 bases). CDR3 length: 16 amino acids. The ends were cut back, 0 bases at V and 2 bases at J, with 12 bases in the middle. CDR1 SGDLS and CDR2 YYNGEE come from the germline V gene.

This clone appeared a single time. In DNA, the CDR3 is TGTGCCAGCTTGAGGAACGTACAAGAGACCCAGTACTTC. This encodes CASLRNVQETQYF. The chain has TRBV2 and TRBJ2-5; D call uncertain. The CDR3 contains 13 residues. Deletions cut 8 bases from V and 2 bases from J, with 12 bases between. Germline loops: CDR1 SNHLY, CDR2 FYNNEI.

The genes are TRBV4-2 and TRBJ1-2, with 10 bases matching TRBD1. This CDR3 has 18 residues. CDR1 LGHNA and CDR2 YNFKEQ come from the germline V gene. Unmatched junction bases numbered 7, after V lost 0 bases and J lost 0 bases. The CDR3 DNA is TGTGCCAGCAGCCAAGATCGGCCCGGGACAGGGGCTAACTATGGCTACACCTTC. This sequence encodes CASSQDRPGTGANYGYTF.

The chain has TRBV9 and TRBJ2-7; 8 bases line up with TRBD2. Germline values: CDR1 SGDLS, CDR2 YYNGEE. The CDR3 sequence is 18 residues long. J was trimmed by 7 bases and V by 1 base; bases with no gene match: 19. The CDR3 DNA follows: TGTGCCAGCAGCGTATCAACCTTCCCCGCTAGCGGGTCGTTGGAGCAGTACTTC. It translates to CASSVSTFPASGSLEQYF.